Presented here are 9 T cell receptor beta chains from one specimen sequenced in a study of regulatory T cells in long-lasting Graves disease (dated by TCRdb to the early 2020s). Library prep was done by multiplex PCR. The instrument given in TCRdb is Illumina HiSeq 4000. To build TCR beta libraries, CDR3 regions were amplified by Arm-PCR using iRepertoire HTBI primers. TCRdb trimmed the raw reads at Q25, called clones with MiXCR and kept productive beta chains. Each entry merges the rows of one CDR3 protein and shows their most common DNA and genes. Counted in this sample were around 460,000 distinct CDR3 sequences; 22% of them appeared once. The top ten hold about 12% of the sample. The label giving this sample's time point can be read as: persistent/refractory GD, antithyroid drugs over 5 years with positive TRAb. For both TCR sequencing and RNA sequencing, RNA was extracted from PBMCs using TRIzol.

Sequences were derived from peripheral blood mononuclear cells (PBMCs), sampled when the disease was refractory, from a patient treated with antithyroid drugs. The receptors come from a female donor with Graves disease.

The table lists this clonotype with many counts. The CDR3 nucleotides are TGTGCCAGCAGTTTTTCAGGAGGTCAGCCCCAGCATTTT. This translates into CASSFSGGQPQHF. The chain combines TRBV12-3 or TRBV12-4 with TRBJ1-5; D remains ambiguous. CDR3 size: 13 residues. Trimming removed 3 bases from V and 6 bases from J, with 9 bases in between.

This clonotype has only a few counts. The rearrangement joins TRBV12-3 or TRBV12-4 to TRBJ1-2; TRBD1 might be the D (6 bases). The V end was cut by 4 bases, the J end by 4 bases, with 16 bases between. The CDR3 runs 15 residues. The CDR3 DNA reads as TGTGCCAGCAGTTACTCGGGCAGGGGAACCTATGGCTACACCTTC. This encodes CASSYSGRGTYGYTF.

The chain links TRBV5-1 to TRBJ2-7, with 8 bases fitting TRBD2. J lost 4 bases, V lost 9 bases, and 12 bases had no gene match. CDR1 and CDR2 (germline): SGHRS, YFSETQ. CDR3 length: 14 residues. This CDR3 is CATSQGAGVYEQYF. The CDR3 DNA follows: TGCGCCACCTCCCAGGGAGCGGGAGTATACGAGCAGTACTTC. Full variable domain (missing parts from reference TRBV5-1 and TRBJ2-7): KAGVTQTPRYLIKTRGQQVTLSCSPISGHRSVSWYQQTPGQGLQFLFEYFSETQRNKGNFPGRFSGRQFSNSRSEMNVSTLELGDSALYLCATSQGAGVYEQYFGPGTRLTVT.

This clonotype showed up just a few times. The rearrangement links TRBV5-1 to TRBJ2-7; 8 nucleotides line up with TRBD2. Trimming took 4 bases from V and 5 from J; bases not matched to a gene: 11. The CDR3 runs 15 residues. CDR1 SGHRS and CDR2 YFSETQ come from the germline V gene. The CDR3 region has the DNA TGCGCCAGCAGCCCCCGGGGAGCGGGAGCCGACGAGCAGTACTTC. This sequence encodes CASSPRGAGADEQYF.

In this sample, this clonotype turned up many times. This chain uses TRBV6-2 or TRBV6-3 with TRBJ1-2; D may be TRBD1 (6 bases). The CDR3 contains 13 residues. Trimming cost V 6 bases and J 8 bases, with 16 bases left between them. Germline-derived CDR1 and CDR2 are MNHEY and SVGEGT. Written as DNA, the CDR3 is TGTGCCAGCAGGTCCTGGACAGTGGGAGGCTACACCTTC. It codes for CASRSWTVGGYTF.

This clonotype was detected only a few times. The chain has TRBV5-6 and TRBJ2-5; D call uncertain. This CDR3 spans 16 amino acids. V shed 0 bases and J shed 2 bases, with 14 bases lying between them. Germline V gene sequence: CDR1 SGHDT, CDR2 YYEEEE. The CDR3 nucleotides read TGTGCCAGCAGCTTGGGATCCGTACGGGTACAAGAGACCCAGTACTTC. It yields the protein CASSLGSVRVQETQYF.

The sample holds a few counts of this clonotype. This sequence joins TRBV30 and TRBJ1-1; D unclear. Germline loops: CDR1 GTSNPN, CDR2 SVGIG (reference sequence). The CDR3 is 11 amino acids. Trimming removed 5 bases from V and 0 bases from J, with 4 bases in between. CDR3 DNA: TGTGCCTGGGGGCTGAACACTGAAGCTTTCTTT. This sequence encodes CAWGLNTEAFF. Based on the CDR3 plus reference TRBV30 and TRBJ1-1, the full variable domain is SQTIHQWPATLVQPVGSPLSLECTVEGTSNPNLYWYRQAAGRGLQLLFYSVGIGQISSEVPQNLSASRPQDRQFILSSKKLLLSDSGFYLCAWGLNTEAFFGQGTRLTVV.

The rearrangement links TRBV4-3 to TRBJ2-7; 7 bases fit TRBD1. The germline V gene has CDR1 LGHNA and CDR2 YSLEER. The CDR3 contains 13 residues. Trimming cost V 1 base and J 6 bases; bases outside gene matches: 3. CDR3 nucleotide sequence: TGCGCCAGCAGCCAAGCTGACAGGGTCGAGCAGTACTTC. Encoded protein: CASSQADRVEQYF.

The chain links TRBV18 to TRBJ2-7; no clear D. The germline gives CDR1 KGHSH, CDR2 LQKENI. V was pared by 3 bases and J by 6 bases, with 18 bases between. The length of the CDR3 is 15 residues. In nucleotides, the CDR3 is TGTGCCAGCTCACCGTCGAGCAGCCCCCAAGGCGAGCAGTACTTC. It yields the protein CASSPSSSPQGEQYF.